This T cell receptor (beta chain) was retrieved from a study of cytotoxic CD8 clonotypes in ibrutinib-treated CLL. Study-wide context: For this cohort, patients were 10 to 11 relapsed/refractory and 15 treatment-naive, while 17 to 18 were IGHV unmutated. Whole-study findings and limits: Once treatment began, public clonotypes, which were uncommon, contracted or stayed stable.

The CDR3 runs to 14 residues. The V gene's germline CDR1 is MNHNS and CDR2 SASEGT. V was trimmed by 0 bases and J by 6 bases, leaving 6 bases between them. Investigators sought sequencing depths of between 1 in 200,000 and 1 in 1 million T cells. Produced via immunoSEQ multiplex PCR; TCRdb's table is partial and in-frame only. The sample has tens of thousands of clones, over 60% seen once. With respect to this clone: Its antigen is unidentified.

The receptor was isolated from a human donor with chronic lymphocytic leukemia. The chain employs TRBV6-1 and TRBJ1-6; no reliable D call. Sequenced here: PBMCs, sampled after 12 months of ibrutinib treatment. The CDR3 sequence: CASSEAGVNSPLHF. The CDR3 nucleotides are TGTGCCAGCAGTGAAGCTGGGGTTAATTCACCCCTCCACTTT.